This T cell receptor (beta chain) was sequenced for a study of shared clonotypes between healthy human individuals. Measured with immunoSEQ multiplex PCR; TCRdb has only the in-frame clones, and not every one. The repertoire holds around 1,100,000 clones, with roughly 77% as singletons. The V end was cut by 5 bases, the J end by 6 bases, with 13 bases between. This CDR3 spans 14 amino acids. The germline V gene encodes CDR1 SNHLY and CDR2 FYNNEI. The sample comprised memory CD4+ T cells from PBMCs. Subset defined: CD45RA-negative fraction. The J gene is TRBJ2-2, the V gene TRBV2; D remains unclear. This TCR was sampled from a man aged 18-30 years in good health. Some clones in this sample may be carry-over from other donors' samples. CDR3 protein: CASSPWTGAGELFF. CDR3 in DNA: TGTGCCAGCAGTCCGTGGACCGGTGCCGGGGAGCTGTTTTTT.